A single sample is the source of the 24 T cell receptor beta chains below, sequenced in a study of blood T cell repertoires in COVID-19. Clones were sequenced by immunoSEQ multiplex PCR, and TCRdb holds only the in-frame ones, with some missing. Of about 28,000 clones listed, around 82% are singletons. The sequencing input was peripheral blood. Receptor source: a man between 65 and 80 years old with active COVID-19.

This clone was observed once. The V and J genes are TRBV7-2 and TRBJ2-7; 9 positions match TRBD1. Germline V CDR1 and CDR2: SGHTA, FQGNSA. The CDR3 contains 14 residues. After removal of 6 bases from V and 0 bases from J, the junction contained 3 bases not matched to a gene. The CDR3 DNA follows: TGTGCCAGCAGGTTGGACAGGGGCTCCTACGAGCAGTACTTC. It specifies CASRLDRGSYEQYF.

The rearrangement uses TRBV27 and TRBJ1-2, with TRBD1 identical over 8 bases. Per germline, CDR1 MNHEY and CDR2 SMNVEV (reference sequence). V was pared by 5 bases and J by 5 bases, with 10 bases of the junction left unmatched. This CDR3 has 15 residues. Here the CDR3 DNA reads TGTGCCAGCAGTCAGACTGACAGGGGAGTATATGGCTACACCTTC. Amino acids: CASSQTDRGVYGYTF.

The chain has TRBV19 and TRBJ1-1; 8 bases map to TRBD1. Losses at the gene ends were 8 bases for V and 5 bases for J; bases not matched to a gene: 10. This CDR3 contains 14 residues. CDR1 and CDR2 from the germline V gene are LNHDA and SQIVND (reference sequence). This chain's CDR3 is CASSPTGVGTEAFF. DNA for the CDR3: TGTGCCAGTTCGCCGACAGGGGTTGGTACTGAAGCTTTCTTT.

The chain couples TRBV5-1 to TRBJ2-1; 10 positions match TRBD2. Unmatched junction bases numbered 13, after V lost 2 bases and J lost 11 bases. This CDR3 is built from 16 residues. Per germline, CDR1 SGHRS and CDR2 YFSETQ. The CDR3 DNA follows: TGCGCCAGCAGCTTAGGGCTAGCGGGGGCGTTCGTTAAGCAGTTCTTC. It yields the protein CASSLGLAGAFVKQFF. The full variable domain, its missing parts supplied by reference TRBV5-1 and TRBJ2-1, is KAGVTQTPRYLIKTRGQQVTLSCSPISGHRSVSWYQQTPGQGLQFLFEYFSETQRNKGNFPGRFSGRQFSNSRSEMNVSTLELGDSALYLCASSLGLAGAFVKQFFGPGTRLTVL.

The CDR3 sequence is CASGLAGGWGTDTQYF. The CDR3 DNA reads TGTGCCTCCGGACTAGCGGGGGGATGGGGCACAGATACGCAGTATTTT. The V call is TRBV30, the J call TRBJ2-3; 14 nucleotides line up with TRBD2. CDR3 size: 16 residues. Looked up from germline, CDR1 is GTSNPN and CDR2 is SVGIG (reference sequence). V lost 7 bases to trimming and J lost 1 base; unmatched junction nucleotides: 7.

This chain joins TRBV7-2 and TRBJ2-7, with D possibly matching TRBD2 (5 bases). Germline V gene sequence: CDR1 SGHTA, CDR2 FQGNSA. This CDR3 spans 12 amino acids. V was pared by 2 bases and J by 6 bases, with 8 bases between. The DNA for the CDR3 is TGTGCCAGCAGCTTACGGGGTACCGAGCAGTACTTC. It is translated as CASSLRGTEQYF.

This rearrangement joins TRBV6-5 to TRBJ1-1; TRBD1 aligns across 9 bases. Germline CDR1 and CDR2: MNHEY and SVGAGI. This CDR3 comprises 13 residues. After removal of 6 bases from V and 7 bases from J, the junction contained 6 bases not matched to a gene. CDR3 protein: CASSDNRGLEAFF. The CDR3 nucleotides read TGTGCCAGCAGCGATAACAGGGGGCTTGAAGCTTTCTTT.

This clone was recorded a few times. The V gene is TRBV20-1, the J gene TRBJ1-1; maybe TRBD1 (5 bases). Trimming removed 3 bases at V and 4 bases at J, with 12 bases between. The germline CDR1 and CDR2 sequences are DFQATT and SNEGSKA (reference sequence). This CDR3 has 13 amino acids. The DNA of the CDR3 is TGCAGTGCTAGTAGGGACTTACTCACTGAAGCTTTCTTT. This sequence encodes CSASRDLLTEAFF.

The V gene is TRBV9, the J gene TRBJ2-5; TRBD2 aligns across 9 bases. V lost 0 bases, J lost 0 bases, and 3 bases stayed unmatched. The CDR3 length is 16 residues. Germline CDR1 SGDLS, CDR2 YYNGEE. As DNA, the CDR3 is TGTGCCAGCAGCGTAGAGGCTAGCGGGGACCAAGAGACCCAGTACTTC. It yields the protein CASSVEASGDQETQYF.

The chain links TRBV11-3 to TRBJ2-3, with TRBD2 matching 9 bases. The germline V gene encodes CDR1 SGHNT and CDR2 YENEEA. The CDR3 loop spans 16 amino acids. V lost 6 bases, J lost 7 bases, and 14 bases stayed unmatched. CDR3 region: CASSSRRRTSDNTQYF. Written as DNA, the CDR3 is TGTGCCAGCAGTTCTAGGAGAAGGACTAGCGACAATACGCAGTATTTT.

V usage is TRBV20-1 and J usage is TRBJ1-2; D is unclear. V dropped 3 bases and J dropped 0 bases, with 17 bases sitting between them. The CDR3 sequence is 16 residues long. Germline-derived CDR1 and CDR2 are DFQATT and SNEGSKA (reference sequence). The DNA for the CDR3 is TGCAGTGCTAGTGTTGGCGCAGGCAATTCTAACTATGGCTACACCTTC. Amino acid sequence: CSASVGAGNSNYGYTF.

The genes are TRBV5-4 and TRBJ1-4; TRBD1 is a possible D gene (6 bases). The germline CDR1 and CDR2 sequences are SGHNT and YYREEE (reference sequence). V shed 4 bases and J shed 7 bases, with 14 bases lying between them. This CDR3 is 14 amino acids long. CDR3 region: CASSLTGQGEKLFF. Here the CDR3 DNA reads TGTGCCAGCAGCCTAACAGGGCAGGGTGAAAAACTGTTTTTT.

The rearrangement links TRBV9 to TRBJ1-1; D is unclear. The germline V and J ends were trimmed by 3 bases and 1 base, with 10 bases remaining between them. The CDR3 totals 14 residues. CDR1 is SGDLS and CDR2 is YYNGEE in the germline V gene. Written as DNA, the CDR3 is TGTGCCAGCAGCGGACATTCGACGAACACTGAAGCTTTCTTT. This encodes CASSGHSTNTEAFF.

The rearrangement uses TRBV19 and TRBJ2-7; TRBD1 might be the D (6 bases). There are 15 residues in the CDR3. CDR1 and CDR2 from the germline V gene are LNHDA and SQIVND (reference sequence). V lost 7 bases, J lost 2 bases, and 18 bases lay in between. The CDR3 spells CASKPGHRAAYEQYF. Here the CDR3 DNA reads TGTGCCAGTAAACCGGGACACCGGGCGGCCTACGAGCAGTACTTC.

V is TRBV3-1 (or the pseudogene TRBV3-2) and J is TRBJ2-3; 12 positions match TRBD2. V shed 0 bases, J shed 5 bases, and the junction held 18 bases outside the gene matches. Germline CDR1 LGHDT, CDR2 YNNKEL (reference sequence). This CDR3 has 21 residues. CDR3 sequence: CASSQDGLAGSQLTAGDTQYF. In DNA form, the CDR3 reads TGTGCCAGCAGCCAAGACGGACTAGCGGGGTCACAATTAACGGCCGGAGATACGCAGTATTTT.

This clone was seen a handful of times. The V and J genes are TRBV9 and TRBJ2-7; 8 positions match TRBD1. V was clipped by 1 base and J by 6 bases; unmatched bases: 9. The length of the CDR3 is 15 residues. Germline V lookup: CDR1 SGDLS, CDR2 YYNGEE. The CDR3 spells CASSVTETGVSEQYF. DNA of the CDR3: TGTGCCAGCAGCGTAACTGAGACAGGGGTGTCCGAGCAGTACTTC.

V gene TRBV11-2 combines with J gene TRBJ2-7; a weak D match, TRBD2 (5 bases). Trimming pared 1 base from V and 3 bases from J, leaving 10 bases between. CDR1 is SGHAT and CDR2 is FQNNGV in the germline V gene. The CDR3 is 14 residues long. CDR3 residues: CASSLGGAGYEQYF. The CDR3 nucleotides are TGTGCCAGCAGCTTAGGGGGTGCGGGCTACGAGCAGTACTTC.

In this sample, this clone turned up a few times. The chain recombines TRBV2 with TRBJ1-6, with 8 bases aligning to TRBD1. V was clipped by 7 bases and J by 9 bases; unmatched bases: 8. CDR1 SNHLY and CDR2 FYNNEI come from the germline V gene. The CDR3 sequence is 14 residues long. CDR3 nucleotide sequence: TGTGCCAGCAAAATCCAGGGGGCAGGTTCACCCCTCCACTTT. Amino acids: CASKIQGAGSPLHF.

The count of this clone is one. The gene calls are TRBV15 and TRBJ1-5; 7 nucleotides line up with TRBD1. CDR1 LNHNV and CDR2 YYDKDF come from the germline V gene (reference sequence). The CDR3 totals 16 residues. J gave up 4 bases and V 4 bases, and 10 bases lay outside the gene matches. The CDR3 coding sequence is TGTGCCACCAGCATCCCCGGGACAGTTATTAATCAGCCCCAGCATTTT. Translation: CATSIPGTVINQPQHF.

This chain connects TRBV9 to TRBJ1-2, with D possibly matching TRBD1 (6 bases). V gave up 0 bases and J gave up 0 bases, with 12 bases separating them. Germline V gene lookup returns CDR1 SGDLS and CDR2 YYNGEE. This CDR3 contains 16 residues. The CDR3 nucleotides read TGTGCCAGCAGCGTAGGGTGGACAGAAGCTAACTATGGCTACACCTTC. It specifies CASSVGWTEANYGYTF.

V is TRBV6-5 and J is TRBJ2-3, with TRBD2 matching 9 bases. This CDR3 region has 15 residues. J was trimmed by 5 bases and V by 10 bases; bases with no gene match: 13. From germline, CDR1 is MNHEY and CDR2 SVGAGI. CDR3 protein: CATKPERGAVDTQYF. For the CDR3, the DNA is TGTGCCACCAAACCCGAGCGGGGGGCAGTAGATACGCAGTATTTT.

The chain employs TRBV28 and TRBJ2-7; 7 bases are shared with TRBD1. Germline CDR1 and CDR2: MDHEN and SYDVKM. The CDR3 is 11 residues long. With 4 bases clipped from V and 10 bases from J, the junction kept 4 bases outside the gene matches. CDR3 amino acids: CASSSTGVQYF. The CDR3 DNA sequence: TGTGCCAGCAGTTCTACAGGGGTTCAGTACTTC.

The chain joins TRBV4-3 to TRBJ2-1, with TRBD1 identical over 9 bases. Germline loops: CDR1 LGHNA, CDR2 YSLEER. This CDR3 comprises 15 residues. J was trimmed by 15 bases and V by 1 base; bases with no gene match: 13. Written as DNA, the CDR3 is TGCGCCAGCAGCCAAGGAGTGGAACAGGGGGCCCCTAGGTTCTTC. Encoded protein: CASSQGVEQGAPRFF.

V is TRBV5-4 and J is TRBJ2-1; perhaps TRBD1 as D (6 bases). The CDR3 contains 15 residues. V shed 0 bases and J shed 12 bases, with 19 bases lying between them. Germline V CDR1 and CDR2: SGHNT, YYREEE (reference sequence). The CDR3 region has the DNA TGTGCCAGCAGCTTGGGGAACACGGGACACGGACGGCAGTTCTTC. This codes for CASSLGNTGHGRQFF.